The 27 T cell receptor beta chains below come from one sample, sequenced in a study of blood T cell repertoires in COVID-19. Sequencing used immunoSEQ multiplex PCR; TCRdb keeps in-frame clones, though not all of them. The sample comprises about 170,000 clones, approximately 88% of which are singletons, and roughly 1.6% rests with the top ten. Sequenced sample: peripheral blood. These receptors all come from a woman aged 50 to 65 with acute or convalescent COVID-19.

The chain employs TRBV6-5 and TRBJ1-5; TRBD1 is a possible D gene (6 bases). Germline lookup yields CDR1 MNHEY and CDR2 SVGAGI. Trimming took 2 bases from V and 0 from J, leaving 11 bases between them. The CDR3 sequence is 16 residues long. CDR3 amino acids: CASSYATGYSNQPQHF. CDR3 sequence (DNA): TGTGCCAGCAGTTACGCGACAGGCTATAGCAATCAGCCCCAGCATTTT.

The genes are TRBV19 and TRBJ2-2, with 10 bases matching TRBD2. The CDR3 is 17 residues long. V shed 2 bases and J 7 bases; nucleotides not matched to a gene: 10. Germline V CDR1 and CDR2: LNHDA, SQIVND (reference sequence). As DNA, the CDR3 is TGTGCCAGTAGTATAATCGCCGGGACTAGCGCGGGCGGGGAGCTGTTTTTT. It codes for CASSIIAGTSAGGELFF. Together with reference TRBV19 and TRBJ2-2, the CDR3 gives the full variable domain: DGGITQSPKYLFRKEGQNVTLSCEQNLNHDAMYWYRQDPGQGLRLIYYSQIVNDFQKGDIAEGYSVSREKKESFPLTVTSAQKNPTAFYLCASSIIAGTSAGGELFFGEGSRLTVL.

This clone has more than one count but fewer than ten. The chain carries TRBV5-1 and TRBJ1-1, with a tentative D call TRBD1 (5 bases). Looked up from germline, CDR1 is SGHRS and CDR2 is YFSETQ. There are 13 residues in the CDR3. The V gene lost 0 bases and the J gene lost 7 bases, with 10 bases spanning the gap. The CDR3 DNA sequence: TGCGCCAGCAGCTTGGCCGCAGGGCGTGAAGCTTTCTTT. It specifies CASSLAAGREAFF.

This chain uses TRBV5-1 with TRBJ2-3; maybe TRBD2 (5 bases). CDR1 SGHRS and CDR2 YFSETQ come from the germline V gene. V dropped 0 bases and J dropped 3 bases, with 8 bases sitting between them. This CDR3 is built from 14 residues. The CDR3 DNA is TGCGCCAGCAGCTTGGGGGAGTCGACAGATACGCAGTATTTT. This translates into CASSLGESTDTQYF. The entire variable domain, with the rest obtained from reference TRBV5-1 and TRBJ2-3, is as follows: KAGVTQTPRYLIKTRGQQVTLSCSPISGHRSVSWYQQTPGQGLQFLFEYFSETQRNKGNFPGRFSGRQFSNSRSEMNVSTLELGDSALYLCASSLGESTDTQYFGPGTRLTVL.

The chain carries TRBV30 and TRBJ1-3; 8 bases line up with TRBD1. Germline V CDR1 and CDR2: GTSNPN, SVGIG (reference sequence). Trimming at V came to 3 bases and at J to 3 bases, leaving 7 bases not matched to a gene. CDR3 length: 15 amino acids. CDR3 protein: CAWRRTGGVGNTIYF. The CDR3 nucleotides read TGTGCCTGGAGACGTACAGGGGGAGTTGGAAACACCATATATTTT.

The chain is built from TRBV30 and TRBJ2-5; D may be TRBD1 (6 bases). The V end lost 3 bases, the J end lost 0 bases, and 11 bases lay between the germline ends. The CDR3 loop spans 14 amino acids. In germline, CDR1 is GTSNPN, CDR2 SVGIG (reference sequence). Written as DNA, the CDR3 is TGTGCCTGGAGCCAATACAGGGACCAAGAGACCCAGTACTTC. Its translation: CAWSQYRDQETQYF.

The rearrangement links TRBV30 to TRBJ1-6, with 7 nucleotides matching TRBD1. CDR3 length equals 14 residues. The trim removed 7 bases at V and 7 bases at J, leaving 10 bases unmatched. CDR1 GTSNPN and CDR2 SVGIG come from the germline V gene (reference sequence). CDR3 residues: CASSGQAPNSPLHF. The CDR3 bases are TGTGCCTCTTCCGGACAGGCCCCGAATTCACCCCTCCACTTT.

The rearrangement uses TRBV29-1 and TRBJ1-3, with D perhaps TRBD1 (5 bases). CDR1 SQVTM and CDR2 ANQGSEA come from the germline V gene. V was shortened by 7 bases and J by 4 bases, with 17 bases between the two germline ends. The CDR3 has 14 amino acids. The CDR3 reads CSAEGQGVGNTIYF. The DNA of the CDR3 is TGCAGCGCCGAAGGGCAGGGCGTGGGAAACACCATATATTTT.

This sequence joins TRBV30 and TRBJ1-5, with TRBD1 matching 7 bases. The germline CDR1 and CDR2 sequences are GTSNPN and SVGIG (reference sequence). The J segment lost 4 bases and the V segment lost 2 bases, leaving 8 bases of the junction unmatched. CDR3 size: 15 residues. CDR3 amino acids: CAWSPGTVINQPQHF. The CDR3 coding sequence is TGTGCCTGGAGTCCCGGGACAGTCATTAATCAGCCCCAGCATTTT. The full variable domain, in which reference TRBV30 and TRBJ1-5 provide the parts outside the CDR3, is SQTIHQWPATLVQPVGSPLSLECTVEGTSNPNLYWYRQAAGRGLQLLFYSVGIGQISSEVPQNLSASRPQDRQFILSSKKLLLSDSGFYLCAWSPGTVINQPQHFGDGTRLSIL.

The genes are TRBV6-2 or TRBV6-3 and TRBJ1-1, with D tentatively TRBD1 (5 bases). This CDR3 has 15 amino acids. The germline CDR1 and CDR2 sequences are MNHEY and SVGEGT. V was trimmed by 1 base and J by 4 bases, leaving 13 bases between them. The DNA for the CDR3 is TGTGCCAGCAGTTACTGGCAGGGTGGAGTCACTGAAGCTTTCTTT. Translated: CASSYWQGGVTEAFF.

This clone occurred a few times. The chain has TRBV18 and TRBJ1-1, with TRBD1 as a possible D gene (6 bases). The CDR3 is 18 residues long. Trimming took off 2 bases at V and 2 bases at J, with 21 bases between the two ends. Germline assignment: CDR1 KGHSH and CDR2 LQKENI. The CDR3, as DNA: TGTGCCAGCTCACCATACCAACAGGGCAAAAATCCTAACACTGAAGCTTTCTTT. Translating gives CASSPYQQGKNPNTEAFF.

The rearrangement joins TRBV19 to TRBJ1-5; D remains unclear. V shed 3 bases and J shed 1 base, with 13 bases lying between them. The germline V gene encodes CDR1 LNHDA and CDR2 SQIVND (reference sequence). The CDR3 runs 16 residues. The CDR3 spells CASSISTGVSNQPQHF. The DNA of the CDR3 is TGTGCCAGTAGTATTAGCACGGGAGTAAGCAATCAGCCCCAGCATTTT.

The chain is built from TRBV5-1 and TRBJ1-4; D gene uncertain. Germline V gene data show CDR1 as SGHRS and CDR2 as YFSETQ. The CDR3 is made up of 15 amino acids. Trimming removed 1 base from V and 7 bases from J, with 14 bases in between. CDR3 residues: CASSLTLFGVEKLFF. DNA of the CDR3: TGCGCCAGCAGCTTGACTCTATTCGGGGTTGAAAAACTGTTTTTT.

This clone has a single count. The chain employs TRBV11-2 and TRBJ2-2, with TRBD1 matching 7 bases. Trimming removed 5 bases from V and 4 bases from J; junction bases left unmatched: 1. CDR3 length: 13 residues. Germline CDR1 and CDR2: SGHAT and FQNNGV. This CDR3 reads CASSPGGTGELFF. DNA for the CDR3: TGTGCCAGCAGCCCAGGGGGCACCGGGGAGCTGTTTTTT.

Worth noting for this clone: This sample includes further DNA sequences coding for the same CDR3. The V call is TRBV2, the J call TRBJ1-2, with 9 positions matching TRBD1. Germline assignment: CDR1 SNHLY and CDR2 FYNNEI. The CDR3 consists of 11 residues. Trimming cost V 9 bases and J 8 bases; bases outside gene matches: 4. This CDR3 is CARGQGGGYTF. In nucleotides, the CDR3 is TGTGCCAGGGGACAGGGCGGCGGCTACACCTTC. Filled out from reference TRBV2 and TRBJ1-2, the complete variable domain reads EPEVTQTPSHQVTQMGQEVILRCVPISNHLYFYWYRQILGQKVEFLVSFYNNEISEKSEIFDDQFSVERPDGSNFTLKIRSTKLEDSAMYFCARGQGGGYTFGSGTRLTVV.

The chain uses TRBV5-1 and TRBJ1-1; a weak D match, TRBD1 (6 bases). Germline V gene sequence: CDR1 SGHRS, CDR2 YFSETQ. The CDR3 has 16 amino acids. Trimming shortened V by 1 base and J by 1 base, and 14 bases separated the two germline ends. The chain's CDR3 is CASSLNRAASNTEAFF. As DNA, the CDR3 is TGCGCCAGCAGCTTGAACAGGGCCGCATCGAACACTGAAGCTTTCTTT.

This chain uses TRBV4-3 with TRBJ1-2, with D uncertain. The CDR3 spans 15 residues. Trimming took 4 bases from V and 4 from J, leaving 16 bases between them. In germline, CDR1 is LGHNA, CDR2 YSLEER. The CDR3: CASSPTPGILYGYTF. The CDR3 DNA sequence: TGCGCCAGCAGCCCCACCCCCGGGATACTCTATGGCTACACCTTC.

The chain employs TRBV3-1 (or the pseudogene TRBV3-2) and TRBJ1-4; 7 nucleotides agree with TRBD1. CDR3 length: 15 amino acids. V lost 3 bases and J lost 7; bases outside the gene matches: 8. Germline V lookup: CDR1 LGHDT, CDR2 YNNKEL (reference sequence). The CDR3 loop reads CASSQIRDSREKLFF. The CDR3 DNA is TGTGCCAGCAGCCAGATCCGGGACAGCCGTGAAAAACTGTTTTTT.

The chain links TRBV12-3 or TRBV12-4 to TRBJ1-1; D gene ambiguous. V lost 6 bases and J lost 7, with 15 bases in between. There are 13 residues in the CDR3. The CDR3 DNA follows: TGTGCCAGCAGCCGATTACCCCAGAATGAAGCTTTCTTT. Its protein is CASSRLPQNEAFF.

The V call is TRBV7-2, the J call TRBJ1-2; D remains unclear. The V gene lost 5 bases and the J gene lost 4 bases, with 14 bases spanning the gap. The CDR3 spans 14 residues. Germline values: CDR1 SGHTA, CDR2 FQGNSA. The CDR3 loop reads CASSPAPAGYGYTF. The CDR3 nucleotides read TGTGCCAGCAGCCCCGCCCCCGCGGGCTATGGCTACACCTTC.

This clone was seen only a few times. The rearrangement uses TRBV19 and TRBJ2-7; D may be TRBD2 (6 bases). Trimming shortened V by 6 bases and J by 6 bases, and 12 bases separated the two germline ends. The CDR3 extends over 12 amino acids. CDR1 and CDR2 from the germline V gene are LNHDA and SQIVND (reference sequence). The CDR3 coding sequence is TGTGCCAGTAGGGGGGGTTCCGGCGAGCAGTACTTC. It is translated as CASRGGSGEQYF.

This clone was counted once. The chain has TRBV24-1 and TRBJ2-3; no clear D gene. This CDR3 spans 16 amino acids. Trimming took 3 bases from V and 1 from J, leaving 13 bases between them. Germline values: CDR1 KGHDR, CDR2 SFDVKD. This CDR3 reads CATSDPRIIGTDTQYF. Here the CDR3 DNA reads TGTGCCACCAGTGATCCTAGGATAATAGGCACAGATACGCAGTATTTT.

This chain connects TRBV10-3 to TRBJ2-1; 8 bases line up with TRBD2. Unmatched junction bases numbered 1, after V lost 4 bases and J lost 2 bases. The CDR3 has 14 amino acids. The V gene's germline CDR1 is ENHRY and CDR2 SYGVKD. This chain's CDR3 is CAISGGGTYNEQFF. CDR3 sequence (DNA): TGTGCCATCAGTGGCGGGGGGACCTACAATGAGCAGTTCTTC.

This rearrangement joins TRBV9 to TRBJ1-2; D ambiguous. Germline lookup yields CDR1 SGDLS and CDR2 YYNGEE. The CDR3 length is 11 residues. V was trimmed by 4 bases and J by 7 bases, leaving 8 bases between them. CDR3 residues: CASSQDGGYTF. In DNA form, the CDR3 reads TGTGCCAGCAGCCAGGATGGTGGCTACACCTTC.

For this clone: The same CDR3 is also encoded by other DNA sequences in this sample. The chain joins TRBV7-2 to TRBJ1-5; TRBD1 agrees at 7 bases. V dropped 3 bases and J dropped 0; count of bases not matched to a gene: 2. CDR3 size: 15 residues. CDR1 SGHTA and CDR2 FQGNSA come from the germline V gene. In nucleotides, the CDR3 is TGTGCCAGCAGCTTCAACAGGGGTAGCAATCAGCCCCAGCATTTT. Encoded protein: CASSFNRGSNQPQHF.

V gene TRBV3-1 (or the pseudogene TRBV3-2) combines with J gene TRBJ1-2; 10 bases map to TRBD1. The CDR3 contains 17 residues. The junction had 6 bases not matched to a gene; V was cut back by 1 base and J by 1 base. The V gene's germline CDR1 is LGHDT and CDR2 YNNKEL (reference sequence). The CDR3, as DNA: TGTGCCAGCAGCCAAGGAACGGACAGGGGGGGTAACTATGGCTACACCTTC. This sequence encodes CASSQGTDRGGNYGYTF.

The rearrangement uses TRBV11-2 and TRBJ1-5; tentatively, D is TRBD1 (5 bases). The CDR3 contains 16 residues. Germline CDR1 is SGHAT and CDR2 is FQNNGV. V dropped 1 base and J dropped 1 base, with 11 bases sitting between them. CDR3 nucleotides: TGTGCCAGCAGCTTAGCTTCGTCAGGGAGCAATCAGCCCCAGCATTTT. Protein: CASSLASSGSNQPQHF.